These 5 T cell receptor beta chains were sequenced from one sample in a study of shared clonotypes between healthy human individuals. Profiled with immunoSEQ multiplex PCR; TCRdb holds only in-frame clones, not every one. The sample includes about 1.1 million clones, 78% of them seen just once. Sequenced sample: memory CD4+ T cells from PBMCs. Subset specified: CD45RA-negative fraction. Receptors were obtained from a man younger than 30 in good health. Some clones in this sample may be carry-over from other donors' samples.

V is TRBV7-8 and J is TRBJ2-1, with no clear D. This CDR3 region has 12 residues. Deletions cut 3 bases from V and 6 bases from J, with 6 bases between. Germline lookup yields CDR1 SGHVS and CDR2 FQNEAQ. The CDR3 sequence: CASSLLVNEQFF. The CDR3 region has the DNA TGTGCCAGCAGCTTGTTAGTCAATGAGCAGTTCTTC.

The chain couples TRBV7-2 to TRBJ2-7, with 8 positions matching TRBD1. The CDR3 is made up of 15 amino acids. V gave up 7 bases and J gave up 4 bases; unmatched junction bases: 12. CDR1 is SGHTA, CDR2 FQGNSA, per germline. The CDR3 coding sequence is TGTGCCAGCACCCCAAGGAGGACAGGGTCGTACGAGCAGTACTTC. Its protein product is CASTPRRTGSYEQYF.

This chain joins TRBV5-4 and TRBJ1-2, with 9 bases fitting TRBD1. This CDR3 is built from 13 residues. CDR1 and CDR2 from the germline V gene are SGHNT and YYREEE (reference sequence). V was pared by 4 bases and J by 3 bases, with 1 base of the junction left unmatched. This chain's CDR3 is CASSGQGYYGYTF. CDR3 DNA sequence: TGTGCCAGCAGCGGACAGGGGTACTATGGCTACACCTTC.

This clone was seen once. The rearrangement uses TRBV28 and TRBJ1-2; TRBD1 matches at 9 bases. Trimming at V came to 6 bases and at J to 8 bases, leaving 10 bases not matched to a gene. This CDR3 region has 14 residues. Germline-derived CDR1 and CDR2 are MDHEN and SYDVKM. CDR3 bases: TGTGCCAGCAGAGAGATACAGGGGGCGCAGGGCTACACCTTC. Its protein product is CASREIQGAQGYTF.

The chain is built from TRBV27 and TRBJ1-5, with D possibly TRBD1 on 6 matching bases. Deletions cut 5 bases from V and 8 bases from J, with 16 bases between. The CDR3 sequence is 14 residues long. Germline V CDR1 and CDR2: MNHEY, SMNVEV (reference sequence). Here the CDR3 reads CASSRAGGQKPQHF. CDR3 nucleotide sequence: TGTGCCAGCAGTAGAGCCGGGGGGCAAAAGCCCCAGCATTTT.